Below are 2 T cell receptor beta chains sequenced from a single sample in a study of blood T cell repertoires in COVID-19. Measured with immunoSEQ multiplex PCR; TCRdb has only the in-frame clones, and not every one. This sample has approximately 250,000 clones, with about 91% found just once. Sample: PBMCs or T cells enriched from blood (not recorded which). The receptors stem from a man aged 35 to 55 who had been exposed to COVID-19.

This sequence joins TRBV10-3 and TRBJ2-3, with a weak D call TRBD2 (6 bases). CDR1 and CDR2 from the germline V gene are ENHRY and SYGVKD. CDR3 size: 16 residues. V was clipped by 4 bases and J by 3 bases, with 17 bases between them. For the CDR3, the DNA is TGTGCCATCAGTGGGTTGGCCTCCGGGGGAACAGATACGCAGTATTTT. Its protein product is CAISGLASGGTDTQYF.

The rearrangement links TRBV27 to TRBJ1-1; D not certain. The CDR3 contains 13 residues. Trimming pared 1 base from V and 1 base from J, leaving 4 bases between. CDR1 and CDR2 (germline): MNHEY, SMNVEV (reference sequence). The CDR3 protein is CASSLFRNTEAFF. The CDR3 region has the DNA TGTGCCAGCAGTTTATTTAGGAACACTGAAGCTTTCTTT.